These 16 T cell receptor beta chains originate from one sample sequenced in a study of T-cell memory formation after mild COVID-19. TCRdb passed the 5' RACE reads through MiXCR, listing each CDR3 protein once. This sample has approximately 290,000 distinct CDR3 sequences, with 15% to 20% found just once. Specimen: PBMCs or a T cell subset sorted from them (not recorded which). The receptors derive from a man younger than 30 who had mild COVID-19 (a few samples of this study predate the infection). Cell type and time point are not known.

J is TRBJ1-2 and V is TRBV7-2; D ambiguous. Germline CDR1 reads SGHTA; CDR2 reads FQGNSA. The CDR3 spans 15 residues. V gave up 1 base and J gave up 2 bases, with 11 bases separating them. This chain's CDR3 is CASSLERQPNYGYTF. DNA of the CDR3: TGTGCCAGCAGCTTAGAAAGGCAACCCAACTATGGCTACACCTTC.

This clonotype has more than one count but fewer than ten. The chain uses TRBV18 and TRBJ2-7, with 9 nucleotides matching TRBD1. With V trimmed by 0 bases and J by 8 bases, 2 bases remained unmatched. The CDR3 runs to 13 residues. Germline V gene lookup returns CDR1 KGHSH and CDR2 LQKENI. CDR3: CASSPPGQGQQYV. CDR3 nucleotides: TGTGCCAGCTCACCACCGGGACAGGGACAGCAGTACGTC.

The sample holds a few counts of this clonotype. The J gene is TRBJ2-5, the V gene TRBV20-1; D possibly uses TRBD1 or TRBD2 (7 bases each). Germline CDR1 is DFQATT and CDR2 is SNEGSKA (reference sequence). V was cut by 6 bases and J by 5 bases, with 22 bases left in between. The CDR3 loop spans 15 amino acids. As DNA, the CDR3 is TGCAGTGCCCTTGAGGGAGGGGGCATGAGGGAGACCCAGTACTTC. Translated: CSALEGGGMRETQYF.

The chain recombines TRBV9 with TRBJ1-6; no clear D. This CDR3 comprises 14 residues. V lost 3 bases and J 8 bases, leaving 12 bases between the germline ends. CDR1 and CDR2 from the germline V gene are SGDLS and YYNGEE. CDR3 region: CASSGGMDDSPLHF. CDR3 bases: TGTGCCAGCAGCGGCGGAATGGATGATTCACCCCTCCACTTT.

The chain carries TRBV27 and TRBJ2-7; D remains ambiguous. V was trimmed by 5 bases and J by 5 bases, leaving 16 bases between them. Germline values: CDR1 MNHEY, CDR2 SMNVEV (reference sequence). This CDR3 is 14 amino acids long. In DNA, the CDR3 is TGTGCCAGCAGTCCCGAACAGAGTTTCAACGAGCAGTACGTC. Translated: CASSPEQSFNEQYV.

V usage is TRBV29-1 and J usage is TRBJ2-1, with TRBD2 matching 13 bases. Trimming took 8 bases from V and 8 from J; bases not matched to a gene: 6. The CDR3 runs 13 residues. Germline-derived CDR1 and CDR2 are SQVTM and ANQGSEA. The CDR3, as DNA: TGCAGCACAGGGACTAGCGGGGCCCATGAGCAGTTCTTC. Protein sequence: CSTGTSGAHEQFF.

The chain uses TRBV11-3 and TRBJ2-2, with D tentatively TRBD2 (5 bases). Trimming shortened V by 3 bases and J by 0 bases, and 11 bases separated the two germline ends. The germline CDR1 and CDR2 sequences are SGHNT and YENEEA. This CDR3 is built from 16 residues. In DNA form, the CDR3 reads TGTGCCAGCAGCTTTGGAGGTTTCGCGAACACCGGGGAGCTGTTTTTT. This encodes CASSFGGFANTGELFF.

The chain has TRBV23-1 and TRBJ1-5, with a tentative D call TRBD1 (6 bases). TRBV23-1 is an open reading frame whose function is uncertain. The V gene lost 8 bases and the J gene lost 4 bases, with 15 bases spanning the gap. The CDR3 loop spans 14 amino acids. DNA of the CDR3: TGCGCCAGCGCCTCGGGGGACAAGAATCAGCCCCAGCATTTT. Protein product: CASASGDKNQPQHF.

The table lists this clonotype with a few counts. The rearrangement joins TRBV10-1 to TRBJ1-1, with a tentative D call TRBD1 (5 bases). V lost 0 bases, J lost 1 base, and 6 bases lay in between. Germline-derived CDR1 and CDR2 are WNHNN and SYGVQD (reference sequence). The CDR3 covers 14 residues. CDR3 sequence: CASSESRGNTEAFF. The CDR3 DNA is TGCGCCAGCAGTGAGTCGAGGGGGAACACTGAAGCTTTCTTT.

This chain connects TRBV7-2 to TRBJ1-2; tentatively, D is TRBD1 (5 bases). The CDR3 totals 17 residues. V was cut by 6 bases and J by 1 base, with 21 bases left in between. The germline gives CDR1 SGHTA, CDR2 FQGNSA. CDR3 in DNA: TGTGCCAGCAGTAGAGAGGGGAGCCTAGACAGTAACTATGGCTACACCTTC. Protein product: CASSREGSLDSNYGYTF.

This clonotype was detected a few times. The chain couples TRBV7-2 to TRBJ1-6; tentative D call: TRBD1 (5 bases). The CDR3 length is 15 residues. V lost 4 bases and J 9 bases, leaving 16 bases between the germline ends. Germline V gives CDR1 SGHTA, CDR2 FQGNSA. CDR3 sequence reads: CASSSDIPGFSPLHF. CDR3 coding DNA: TGTGCCAGCAGCTCAGACATACCAGGGTTTTCACCCCTCCACTTT.

In DNA form, the CDR3 reads TGTGCCAGCGGTCGGAGGGATAACTCAGATACGCAGTATTTT. Translating gives CASGRRDNSDTQYF. The chain joins TRBV7-2 to TRBJ2-3; a possible D gene is TRBD2 (6 bases). This CDR3 comprises 14 residues. V was trimmed by 8 bases and J by 4 bases, leaving 16 bases between them. Germline CDR1 and CDR2: SGHTA and FQGNSA.

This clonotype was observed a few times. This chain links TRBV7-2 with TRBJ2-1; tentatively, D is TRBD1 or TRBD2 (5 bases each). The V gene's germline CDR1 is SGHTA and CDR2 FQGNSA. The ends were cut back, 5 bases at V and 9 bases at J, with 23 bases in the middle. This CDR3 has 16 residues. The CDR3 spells CASSAPLGPVTSEQFF. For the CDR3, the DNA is TGTGCCAGCAGCGCCCCATTGGGGCCGGTTACTAGTGAGCAGTTCTTC.

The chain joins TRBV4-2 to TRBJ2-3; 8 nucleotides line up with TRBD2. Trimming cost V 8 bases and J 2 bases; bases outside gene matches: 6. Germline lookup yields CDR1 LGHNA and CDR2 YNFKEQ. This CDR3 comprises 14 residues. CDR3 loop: CASSPGGVTDTQYF. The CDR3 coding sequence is TGTGCCAGCTCGCCGGGGGGGGTCACAGATACGCAGTATTTT.

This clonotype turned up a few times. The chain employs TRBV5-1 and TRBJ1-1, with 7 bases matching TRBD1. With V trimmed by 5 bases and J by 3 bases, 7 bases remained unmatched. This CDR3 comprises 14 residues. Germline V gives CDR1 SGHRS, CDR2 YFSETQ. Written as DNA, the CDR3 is TGCGCCAGCAGTACAGGGGTCTTGTACACTGAAGCTTTCTTT. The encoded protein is CASSTGVLYTEAFF.

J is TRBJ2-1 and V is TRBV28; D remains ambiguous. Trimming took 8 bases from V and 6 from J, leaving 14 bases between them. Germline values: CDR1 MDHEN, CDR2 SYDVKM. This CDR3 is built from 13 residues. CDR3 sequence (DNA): TGTGCCAGCGAAGGATCTTTAGCCAATGAGCAGTTCTTC. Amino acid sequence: CASEGSLANEQFF.